This TCR beta chain is drawn from a study of blood T cell repertoires in COVID-19. CDR3 size: 14 residues. With V trimmed by 5 bases and J by 6 bases, 4 bases remained unmatched. Germline V CDR1 and CDR2: LNHDA, SQIVND (reference sequence). Methods used by the authors: Reference gene primer amplification gave nucleated cell count estimates. Here immunoSEQ multiplex PCR was the method, and the copy in TCRdb shows in-frame clones only, minus some. That table furnishes V, J and clone size, whereas the DNA furnished D and trimming. This sample carries about 140,000 clones, about 80% of them seen once, and the ten largest clones take roughly 1.4%.

What was sequenced was peripheral blood. The sequence was obtained from a human donor in a cohort sampled during active COVID-19. The chain recombines TRBV19 with TRBJ1-5, with 10 bases identical to TRBD1. CDR3 bases: TGTGCCAGTAGTCTGACAGGGGGCGGTCAGCCCCAGCATTTT. Protein product: CASSLTGGGQPQHF.